This TCR beta chain was observed in a study of regulatory T cells in long-lasting Graves disease. This clonotype was counted a few times. Time point defined: newly diagnosed GD, antithyroid drugs for less than 3 months. PBMC-extracted RNA yielded the TCR library. Sequencing libraries for TCR beta were prepared with iRepertoire HTBI primers and Arm-PCR of CDR3 regions. TCRdb fed the multiplex PCR reads into MiXCR, producing one record per CDR3 protein. The data hold approximately 350,000 distinct CDR3 sequences, with 16% observed a single time. These data also featured in a second study, about T cells in Graves' hyperthyroidism and ophthalmopathy.

The specimen comprised peripheral blood mononuclear cells (PBMCs), sampled at new diagnosis, from a patient treated with antithyroid drugs. The receptor was isolated from a man between 40 and 49 years old with Graves disease.

CDR3 in amino acids: CASSGTSGGLAKNIQYF. The CDR3 DNA is TGTGCCAGCAGCGGGACTAGCGGGGGGCTAGCCAAAAACATTCAGTACTTC. The chain recombines TRBV7-2 with TRBJ2-4; the match to TRBD2 covers 15 bases. After removal of 5 bases from V and 0 bases from J, the junction contained 2 bases not matched to a gene. The CDR3 spans 17 residues. In germline, CDR1 is SGHTA, CDR2 FQGNSA. Supplemented by reference TRBV7-2 and TRBJ2-4, the full variable domain reads GAGVSQSPSNKVTEKGKDVELRCDPISGHTALYWYRQSLGQGLEFLIYFQGNSAPDKSGLPSDRFSAERTGGSVSTLTIQRTQQEDSAVYLCASSGTSGGLAKNIQYFGAGTRLSVL.